The 20 T cell receptor beta chains given below trace back to one sample, sequenced in a study of blood T cell repertoires in COVID-19. Data came from immunoSEQ multiplex PCR; TCRdb stores just in-frame clones and leaves some out. The sample lists about 25,000 clones; 81% were seen once. The sequenced sample consisted of peripheral blood. These receptors were taken from a man aged 65-85 years with acute or convalescent COVID-19.

CDR3 sequence: CASSPRSTTGKRTGELFF. CDR3 nucleotides: TGTGCCAGCAGCCCCCGGAGCACAACAGGGAAAAGGACCGGGGAGCTGTTTTTT. The rearrangement joins TRBV3-1 (or the pseudogene TRBV3-2) to TRBJ2-2; D is perhaps TRBD1 (6 bases). CDR3 size: 18 residues. The V and J ends lost 4 bases and 5 bases respectively, with 23 bases between them. CDR1 LGHDT and CDR2 YNNKEL come from the germline V gene (reference sequence).

The gene calls are TRBV4-3 and TRBJ2-5; TRBD1 is a possible D gene (5 bases). V dropped 3 bases and J dropped 1 base, with 12 bases sitting between them. The length of the CDR3 is 15 residues. Per germline, CDR1 LGHNA and CDR2 YSLEER. The chain's CDR3 is CASSQMAGSQETQYF. The CDR3, as DNA: TGCGCCAGCAGCCAGATGGCAGGGTCCCAAGAGACCCAGTACTTC.

This clone is a singleton in its sample. The CDR3 sequence: CASSDAGKAFF. CDR3 bases: TGTGCCAGCAGTGACGCAGGGAAGGCTTTCTTT. The chain is built from TRBV2 and TRBJ1-1, with D perhaps TRBD1 (5 bases). Germline V CDR1 and CDR2: SNHLY, FYNNEI. The CDR3 consists of 11 residues. The V end lost 3 bases, the J end lost 11 bases, and 10 bases lay between the germline ends.

V is TRBV3-1 (or the pseudogene TRBV3-2) and J is TRBJ2-7; weak D call: TRBD1 (5 bases). CDR3 length equals 16 residues. CDR1 and CDR2 from the germline V gene are LGHDT and YNNKEL (reference sequence). Trimming cost V 4 bases and J 6 bases, with 22 bases left between them. For the CDR3, the DNA is TGTGCCAGCAGCCTCTCCGTCCTTGGGCAGGGCTCCGAGCAGTACTTC. Translation: CASSLSVLGQGSEQYF.

The chain has TRBV7-9 and TRBJ1-1; D is undetermined. The CDR3 has 12 amino acids. CDR1 is SEHNR, CDR2 FQNEAQ, per germline (reference sequence). V shed 4 bases and J shed 5 bases, with 8 bases lying between them. The CDR3 bases are TGTGCCAGCAGCTCCGGGTTGACTGAAGCTTTCTTT. Translation: CASSSGLTEAFF.

This clone was observed a few times. The chain is built from TRBV9 and TRBJ2-1, with D perhaps matching TRBD2 (5 bases). The CDR3 loop spans 13 amino acids. V lost 6 bases and J lost 5, with 12 bases in between. Germline-derived CDR1 and CDR2 are SGDLS and YYNGEE. The CDR3 DNA is TGTGCCAGCACGGGGATTTCTCACAATGAGCAGTTCTTC. Its protein is CASTGISHNEQFF. Full variable domain (missing parts from reference TRBV9 and TRBJ2-1): DSGVTQTPKHLITATGQRVTLRCSPRSGDLSVYWYQQSLDQGLQFLIQYYNGEERAKGNILERFSAQQFPDLHSELNLSSLELGDSALYFCASTGISHNEQFFGPGTRLTVL.

The chain couples TRBV5-3 to TRBJ2-6, with TRBD1 as a possible D gene (5 bases). TRBV5-3 is an ORF; its function is uncertain. V was clipped by 0 bases and J by 2 bases, with 12 bases between them. The CDR3 sequence is 17 residues long. CDR3 sequence (DNA): TGTGCCAGAAGCTTGGGCAGGGTGAGAACTGGGGCCAACGTCCTGACTTTC. This translates into CARSLGRVRTGANVLTF.

This sequence joins TRBV30 and TRBJ2-7; perhaps TRBD1 as D (5 bases). The CDR3 has 13 residues. In germline, CDR1 is GTSNPN, CDR2 SVGIG (reference sequence). Trimming cost V 4 bases and J 0 bases, with 10 bases left between them. The CDR3 nucleotides read TGTGCCTGGACACTCGACAGCTCCTACGAGCAGTACTTC. Amino acid sequence: CAWTLDSSYEQYF.

The chain has TRBV21-1 and TRBJ1-5. TRBV21-1 is reported as a pseudogene. This CDR3 region has 16 residues. CDR3 sequence: CASSKRGTDSNQPQHF. CDR3 nucleotides: TGTGCCAGCAGCAAACGCGGGACCGATAGCAATCAGCCCCAGCATTTT.

V usage is TRBV3-1 (or the pseudogene TRBV3-2) and J usage is TRBJ2-2; no firm D call. V was trimmed by 0 bases and J by 5 bases, leaving 13 bases between them. This CDR3 has 16 amino acids. In germline, CDR1 is LGHDT, CDR2 YNNKEL (reference sequence). The CDR3 sequence: CASSQESSWPTGELFF. CDR3 nucleotide sequence: TGTGCCAGCAGCCAAGAGTCCTCATGGCCGACCGGGGAGCTGTTTTTT.

This chain connects TRBV10-3 to TRBJ1-3; 9 bases match TRBD1. Per the germline V gene, CDR1 is ENHRY and CDR2 is SYGVKD. The trim removed 6 bases at V and 10 bases at J, leaving 4 bases unmatched. This CDR3 region has 12 residues. The CDR3 nucleotides read TGTGCCATCAGGGGGGACAGGGAAACCATATATTTT. It encodes CAIRGDRETIYF.

The V call is TRBV2, the J call TRBJ1-5; D is undetermined. With 4 bases removed from V and 6 bases from J, the gap between germline ends came to 7 bases. CDR1 is SNHLY and CDR2 is FYNNEI in the germline V gene. The CDR3 loop spans 12 amino acids. CDR3 protein: CASSVRGQPQHF. The CDR3 region has the DNA TGTGCCAGCAGTGTGAGAGGTCAGCCCCAGCATTTT.

This chain uses TRBV14 with TRBJ2-7; 7 bases map to TRBD2. Germline lookup yields CDR1 SGHDN and CDR2 FVKESK. After removal of 3 bases from V and 2 bases from J, the junction contained 4 bases not matched to a gene. The CDR3 runs to 14 residues. The CDR3 here is CASSHDLAAYEQYF. CDR3 in DNA: TGTGCCAGCAGCCACGATCTAGCGGCCTACGAGCAGTACTTC.

In this sample, this clone turned up once. This chain joins TRBV27 and TRBJ1-6; D is perhaps TRBD1 (6 bases). Germline V lookup: CDR1 MNHEY, CDR2 SMNVEV (reference sequence). This CDR3 spans 13 amino acids. V shed 10 bases and J shed 5 bases, with 12 bases lying between them. The CDR3 region is CATGTPDNSPLHF. CDR3 coding DNA: TGTGCCACCGGGACACCTGATAATTCACCCCTCCACTTT.

The chain links TRBV7-8 to TRBJ2-5, with 7 positions matching TRBD1. Trimming took 5 bases from V and 2 from J; bases not matched to a gene: 11. The CDR3 runs 16 residues. Germline CDR1 reads SGHVS; CDR2 reads FQNEAQ. CDR3 in DNA: TGTGCCAGCAGCCCCCGGACAGGACGAAAACAAGAGACCCAGTACTTC. Residues: CASSPRTGRKQETQYF.

The rearrangement links TRBV7-2 to TRBJ2-1; no clear D. The germline V and J ends were trimmed by 8 bases and 4 bases, with 9 bases remaining between them. The CDR3 contains 12 residues. In germline, CDR1 is SGHTA, CDR2 FQGNSA. The CDR3 here is CASGRKYNEQFF. CDR3 coding DNA: TGTGCCAGCGGCCGTAAGTACAATGAGCAGTTCTTC.

V gene TRBV6-5 combines with J gene TRBJ1-6; D might be TRBD1 (5 bases). CDR3 size: 15 residues. V lost 2 bases to trimming and J lost 5 bases, with 10 bases between them. Germline-derived CDR1 and CDR2 are MNHEY and SVGAGI. CDR3 nucleotide sequence: TGTGCCAGCAGTTACAGGACACTTGATAATTCACCCCTCCACTTT. This codes for CASSYRTLDNSPLHF.

The V call is TRBV7-3, the J call TRBJ2-2; no clear D gene. Trimming removed 5 bases from V and 1 base from J, with 5 bases in between. There are 13 residues in the CDR3. Germline loops: CDR1 SGHTA, CDR2 FQGTGA. DNA of the CDR3: TGTGCCAGCAGCAGCAAGAACACCGGGGAGCTGTTTTTT. It yields the protein CASSSKNTGELFF.

The J gene is TRBJ1-4, the V gene TRBV19, with D unresolved. The CDR3 is made up of 18 amino acids. In germline, CDR1 is LNHDA, CDR2 SQIVND (reference sequence). Trimming pared 6 bases from V and 0 bases from J, leaving 20 bases between. The CDR3 sequence: CASSLQPVSRTTNEKLFF. The CDR3 nucleotides are TGTGCCAGTAGCCTCCAACCCGTATCCAGAACAACTAATGAAAAACTGTTTTTT.

The chain combines TRBV30 with TRBJ1-1, with a weak D call TRBD1 (6 bases). The germline V and J ends were trimmed by 2 bases and 4 bases, with 14 bases remaining between them. The CDR3 is 14 residues long. Germline CDR1 GTSNPN, CDR2 SVGIG (reference sequence). CDR3 coding DNA: TGTGCCTGGAGTCCTCACAGGGTAGGCACTGAAGCTTTCTTT. Translating it yields CAWSPHRVGTEAFF.